The 29 T cell receptor beta chains reported below all come from one sample, sequenced in a study of cytomegalovirus exposure and HLA in healthy donors. Vbeta (60) and Jbeta (13) primers were used in the PCR. Sequencing used immunoSEQ multiplex PCR; TCRdb keeps in-frame clones, though not all of them. The sample lists some 130,000 clones, less than 80% occurring once. The sample consisted of PBMCs. These receptors all come from a female donor in good health and CMV-seropositive.

The rearrangement uses TRBV5-4 and TRBJ2-3, with D perhaps matching TRBD1 (6 bases). Germline V gene lookup returns CDR1 SGHNT and CDR2 YYREEE (reference sequence). CDR3 length: 16 residues. Trimming removed 4 bases at V and 2 bases at J, with 17 bases between. In DNA, the CDR3 is TGTGCCAGCAGCCCGGCCGGGACACGGACCACAGATACGCAGTATTTT. This translates into CASSPAGTRTTDTQYF.

The chain combines TRBV30 with TRBJ1-3; 7 positions match TRBD1. J was trimmed by 0 bases and V by 0 bases; bases with no gene match: 2. CDR3 length equals 15 residues. Germline CDR1 reads GTSNPN; CDR2 reads SVGIG (reference sequence). The CDR3 DNA sequence: TGTGCCTGGAGTGTGGGACAGATCTCTGGAAACACCATATATTTT. Its translation: CAWSVGQISGNTIYF. Combining the CDR3 with reference TRBV30 and TRBJ1-3 gives the whole variable domain SQTIHQWPATLVQPVGSPLSLECTVEGTSNPNLYWYRQAAGRGLQLLFYSVGIGQISSEVPQNLSASRPQDRQFILSSKKLLLSDSGFYLCAWSVGQISGNTIYFGEGSWLTVV.

The chain combines TRBV7-9 with TRBJ2-7; 7 bases fit TRBD2. The ends lost 7 bases at V and 4 bases at J; junction bases unmatched: 7. The CDR3 runs 13 residues. CDR1 and CDR2 from the germline V gene are SEHNR and FQNEAQ (reference sequence). CDR3 sequence reads: CASTWGGDYEQYF. The CDR3 DNA sequence: TGTGCCAGCACGTGGGGGGGGGATTACGAGCAGTACTTC.

The chain links TRBV29-1 to TRBJ2-7; a weak D match, TRBD2 (6 bases). The CDR3 is 13 amino acids. Germline CDR1 SQVTM, CDR2 ANQGSEA. V lost 3 bases to trimming and J lost 6 bases, with 15 bases between them. The CDR3: CSVEGGTVFEQYF. The CDR3 DNA sequence: TGCAGCGTTGAGGGCGGGACCGTCTTCGAGCAGTACTTC.

The gene calls are TRBV7-2 and TRBJ1-4; TRBD1 aligns across 10 bases. Losses at the gene ends were 6 bases for V and 7 bases for J; bases not matched to a gene: 5. The CDR3 has 14 amino acids. The germline V gene has CDR1 SGHTA and CDR2 FQGNSA. CDR3 sequence reads: CASRPGQGIEKLFF. CDR3 in DNA: TGTGCCAGCAGACCGGGACAGGGGATTGAAAAACTGTTTTTT.

The chain recombines TRBV7-3 with TRBJ2-2; D gene unclear. V lost 4 bases and J 5 bases, leaving 11 bases between the germline ends. The germline V gene encodes CDR1 SGHTA and CDR2 FQGTGA. This CDR3 spans 14 amino acids. The CDR3 DNA follows: TGTGCCAGCAGCTCCAATGTCGGTACCGGGGAGCTGTTTTTT. This translates into CASSSNVGTGELFF.

The chain combines TRBV9 with TRBJ2-3, with D unresolved. Germline V gene lookup returns CDR1 SGDLS and CDR2 YYNGEE. The CDR3 consists of 16 residues. Trimming left V 0 bases short and J 5 bases short, with 16 bases between. The CDR3 sequence is CASSVGVLTGGDTQYF. The CDR3 DNA follows: TGTGCCAGCAGCGTAGGGGTCCTGACCGGCGGAGATACGCAGTATTTT.

This clone showed up just once. The chain joins TRBV7-2 to TRBJ2-6; 15 bases fit TRBD2. With V trimmed by 6 bases and J by 0 bases, 6 bases remained unmatched. Germline V gives CDR1 SGHTA, CDR2 FQGNSA. This CDR3 spans 19 amino acids. CDR3 DNA: TGTGCCAGCAGGCCAGGACTAGCGGGAGGGGTCTCTGGGGCCAACGTCCTGACTTTC. Translation gives CASRPGLAGGVSGANVLTF.

This clone has just one count. This chain uses TRBV2 with TRBJ2-3; possibly TRBD2 for D (5 bases). CDR1 is SNHLY, CDR2 FYNNEI, per germline. The length of the CDR3 is 14 residues. The V end was cut by 10 bases, the J end by 0 bases, with 14 bases between. CDR3 residues: CATRTVLSTDTQYF. CDR3 coding DNA: TGTGCCACCCGGACTGTTCTTAGCACAGATACGCAGTATTTT.

This rearrangement joins TRBV7-9 to TRBJ2-5, with 8 bases matching TRBD2. The CDR3 sequence is 15 residues long. Unmatched junction bases numbered 7, after V lost 5 bases and J lost 2 bases. CDR1 SEHNR and CDR2 FQNEAQ come from the germline V gene (reference sequence). The CDR3 DNA reads TGTGCCAGCAGCCCAGCGGGGGCAGGGCAAGAGACCCAGTACTTC. It codes for CASSPAGAGQETQYF.

The DNA of the CDR3 is TGTGCCAGCAGCGTCACAGGGGGTACTGAAGCTTTCTTT. Protein: CASSVTGGTEAFF. V is TRBV9 and J is TRBJ1-1, with TRBD1 matching over 8 bases. This CDR3 region has 13 residues. Looked up from germline, CDR1 is SGDLS and CDR2 is YYNGEE. J lost 5 bases, V lost 2 bases, and 2 bases had no gene match.

This clone was picked up a small number of times. The chain recombines TRBV6-1 with TRBJ1-5; tentative D call: TRBD1 (6 bases). In germline, CDR1 is MNHNS, CDR2 SASEGT. V lost 10 bases and J 7 bases, leaving 17 bases between the germline ends. The CDR3 runs 13 residues. Written as DNA, the CDR3 is TGTGCCACCCTACGGGACATGGGGCAGCCCCAGCATTTT. It translates to CATLRDMGQPQHF.

The rearrangement links TRBV7-6 to TRBJ2-2; 7 nucleotides line up with TRBD2. The CDR3 is 15 residues long. CDR1 is SGHVS, CDR2 FNYEAQ, per germline. V lost 1 base and J lost 4; bases outside the gene matches: 3. CDR3 DNA sequence: TGTGCCAGCAGCTTAGTGGCTAGCGGCACCGGGGAGCTGTTTTTT. It specifies CASSLVASGTGELFF.

This clone came up a few times. The J gene is TRBJ2-2, the V gene TRBV29-1, with TRBD1 identical over 7 bases. The V and J ends lost 7 bases and 0 bases, in that order; junction bases with no gene match: 5. Per germline, CDR1 SQVTM and CDR2 ANQGSEA. The CDR3 contains 14 residues. DNA for the CDR3: TGCAGCGCCATAGACAGGGCGAACACCGGGGAGCTGTTTTTT. This encodes CSAIDRANTGELFF.

The chain combines TRBV5-6 with TRBJ2-7, with D perhaps TRBD1 (6 bases). Germline V gives CDR1 SGHDT, CDR2 YYEEEE. This CDR3 has 14 residues. With 2 bases removed from V and 4 bases from J, the gap between germline ends came to 13 bases. The CDR3 loop reads CASSFPARGYEQYF. The CDR3 DNA is TGTGCCAGCAGCTTCCCGGCCAGGGGTTACGAGCAGTACTTC.

This chain uses TRBV28 with TRBJ2-5; TRBD1 agrees at 11 bases. The CDR3 extends over 14 amino acids. The V gene end was trimmed by 7 bases and the J gene end by 3 bases; junction bases not matched to a gene: 4. The germline V gene has CDR1 MDHEN and CDR2 SYDVKM. This CDR3 is CASTGTGGEETQYF. CDR3 DNA: TGTGCCAGCACTGGGACAGGGGGGGAAGAGACCCAGTACTTC.

This clone was counted only a few times. V usage is TRBV27 and J usage is TRBJ2-3; TRBD2 matches 13 bases. CDR1 is MNHEY, CDR2 SMNVEV, per germline (reference sequence). V was clipped by 2 bases and J by 6 bases; unmatched bases: 5. The CDR3 sequence is 16 residues long. The CDR3 DNA is TGTGCCAGCAGTTTAAAATGGACTAGCGGGAGTGATACGCAGTATTTT. It specifies CASSLKWTSGSDTQYF.

This clone was detected once. A junction boundary mismatches the germline segment, possibly from a read error. This sample includes further DNA sequences coding for the same CDR3. The CDR3: CASRRRTRNEQFF. Written as DNA, the CDR3 is TGCGCCAGCAGGCGGAGGACCAGGAATGAGCAGTTCTTC. The chain has TRBV7-6 and TRBJ2-1; TRBD2 is a possible D gene (5 bases). The germline V gene has CDR1 SGHVS and CDR2 FNYEAQ. The CDR3 extends over 13 amino acids.

The chain is built from TRBV4-1 and TRBJ2-2, with a tentative D call TRBD2 (6 bases). The CDR3 is made up of 16 amino acids. The V gene's germline CDR1 is MGHRA and CDR2 YSYEKL. V was trimmed by 1 base and J by 7 bases, leaving 16 bases between them. The CDR3, as DNA: TGCGCCAGCAGCCAAGCCCTTCCGACCGGGAGCGGGGAGCTGTTTTTT. This gives the protein CASSQALPTGSGELFF.

The rearrangement links TRBV5-6 to TRBJ2-7; TRBD2 matches 11 bases. This CDR3 spans 14 amino acids. The germline gives CDR1 SGHDT, CDR2 YYEEEE. Unmatched junction bases numbered 7, after V lost 4 bases and J lost 7 bases. CDR3 DNA: TGTGCCAGCAGCGATACTAGCGGGAGAGTAGAGCAGTACTTC. Translation: CASSDTSGRVEQYF. The full variable domain, in which reference TRBV5-6 and TRBJ2-7 provide the parts outside the CDR3, is DAGVTQSPTHLIKTRGQQVTLRCSPKSGHDTVSWYQQALGQGPQFIFQYYEEEERQRGNFPDRFSGHQFPNYSSELNVNALLLGDSALYLCASSDTSGRVEQYFGPGTRLTVT.

The chain employs TRBV4-1 and TRBJ2-7; TRBD2 matches 12 bases. CDR1 is MGHRA and CDR2 is YSYEKL in the germline V gene. The CDR3 runs to 19 residues. The ends lost 0 bases at V and 2 bases at J; junction bases unmatched: 11. Here the CDR3 reads CASSQEGGTSGPFPYEQYF. For the CDR3, the DNA is TGCGCCAGCAGCCAAGAGGGAGGGACTAGCGGGCCCTTTCCCTACGAGCAGTACTTC.

This chain uses TRBV7-2 with TRBJ1-5, with a tentative D call TRBD1 (6 bases). CDR1 and CDR2 (germline): SGHTA, FQGNSA. The CDR3 spans 15 residues. The V gene lost 1 base and the J gene lost 6 bases, with 13 bases spanning the gap. The CDR3 DNA reads TGTGCCAGCAGCTTAGAGTTGGGGGCGGTTCAGCCCCAGCATTTT. Translated, it gives CASSLELGAVQPQHF.

This clone is medium-sized by share. The gene calls are TRBV6-6 and TRBJ1-1, with D perhaps TRBD1 (6 bases). The germline gives CDR1 MNHNY, CDR2 SVGAGI (reference sequence). CDR3 length: 14 amino acids. Trimming removed 4 bases from V and 6 bases from J, with 15 bases in between. This CDR3 reads CASSWTTGMPEAFF. The CDR3 DNA reads TGTGCCAGCAGTTGGACAACAGGGATGCCTGAAGCTTTCTTT.

The rearrangement uses TRBV9 and TRBJ1-2, with 8 bases that match TRBD1. This CDR3 is 17 amino acids long. Trimming took 0 bases from V and 2 from J; bases not matched to a gene: 9. CDR1 is SGDLS, CDR2 YYNGEE, per germline. The CDR3 reads CASSVGLQGEGNYGYTF. The CDR3 DNA sequence: TGTGCCAGCAGCGTAGGGCTACAGGGGGAGGGGAACTATGGCTACACCTTC.

The chain couples TRBV6-1 to TRBJ2-1; 10 nucleotides agree with TRBD2. CDR1 and CDR2 (germline): MNHNS, SASEGT. Trimming cost V 4 bases and J 2 bases; bases outside gene matches: 8. The CDR3 totals 17 residues. This CDR3 is CASSAGFSGGPYNEQFF. The CDR3, as DNA: TGTGCCAGCAGTGCGGGTTTTAGCGGGGGGCCCTACAATGAGCAGTTCTTC.

This chain links TRBV7-3 with TRBJ2-2; D might be TRBD2 (7 bases). Trimming removed 4 bases from V and 0 bases from J, with 9 bases in between. Germline assignment: CDR1 SGHTA and CDR2 FQGTGA. The CDR3 runs to 15 residues. This CDR3 is CASSSGGSNTGELFF. The CDR3 DNA reads TGTGCCAGCAGCTCGGGGGGCTCGAACACCGGGGAGCTGTTTTTT.

Only one count was recorded for this clone. V is TRBV5-3 and J is TRBJ2-3; TRBD2 agrees at 8 bases. TRBV5-3 falls under the ORF class, with uncertain function. Trimming removed 4 bases from V and 6 bases from J; junction bases left unmatched: 7. The CDR3 spans 14 residues. The CDR3 DNA reads as TGTGCCAGAAGCGCGGGACTAGGGTTGGATACGCAGTATTTT. Translated, it gives CARSAGLGLDTQYF.

The table lists this clone with a few counts. The chain has TRBV10-1 and TRBJ2-3; D is unclear. V shed 3 bases and J shed 6 bases, with 4 bases lying between them. Germline loops: CDR1 WNHNN, CDR2 SYGVQD (reference sequence). CDR3 length: 11 amino acids. CDR3 nucleotides: TGCGCCAGCAGTGATGAGGATACGCAGTATTTT. Encoded protein: CASSDEDTQYF.

A note on this clone: The junction does not match germline at one end; this may be a read error. In the same sample, other DNA sequences code for this CDR3. This chain links TRBV7-9 with TRBJ2-2, with 13 bases lining up with TRBD2. Per the germline V gene, CDR1 is SEHNR and CDR2 is FQNEAQ (reference sequence). The CDR3 is 16 amino acids. The CDR3 DNA follows: TGCGCCAGCGGGCCGGGACTAGCGGGATACACCGGGGAGCTGTTTTTT. Residues: CASGPGLAGYTGELFF. Full variable domain (outside the CDR3, taken from reference TRBV7-9 and TRBJ2-2): DTGVSQNPRHKITKRGQNVTFRCDPISEHNRLYWYRQTLGQGPEFLTYFQNEAQLEKSRLLSDRFSAERPKGSFSTLEIQRTEQGDSAMYLCASGPGLAGYTGELFFGEGSRLTVL.